The rows below give T cell receptor beta chains drawn from one sample of a study of blood T cell repertoires in COVID-19. The assay was immunoSEQ multiplex PCR, and TCRdb's table has in-frame clones only and misses some. The sample lists fewer than 85,000 clones; 90% were seen once. The specimen sequenced was peripheral blood. The receptors stem from a woman aged 45 to 65 in a cohort sampled during active COVID-19. The CDR3 runs from the conserved cysteine through the conserved F or W. D genes are given only for firm matches. The listing skips clone size in some rows; elsewhere it reads once, few, many or a size class.

cdr3_aa,cdr3_nt,v_call,clone_size,d_call,cdr3_length,j_call
CASSLVQGARGTEAFF,TGCGCCAGCAGCTTGGTACAGGGGGCGCGTGGCACTGAAGCTTTCTTT,TRBV5-1,NA,TRBD1,16,TRBJ1-1
CASSPYQGYSTEAFF,TGTGCCAGCAGCCCGTACCAGGGATATAGCACTGAAGCTTTCTTT,TRBV7-8,NA,NA,15,TRBJ1-1
CASSPVGTTLSPGELFF,TGTGCCAGCAGCCCGGTGGGGACTACTCTTTCACCCGGGGAGCTGTTTTTT,TRBV7-9,NA,TRBD2,17,TRBJ2-2
CASLANRDRLNEQFF,TGTGCCAGCCTCGCAAACCGGGACAGACTGAATGAGCAGTTCTTC,TRBV19,NA,TRBD1,15,TRBJ2-1
CATSRVAGDNSPLHF,TGTGCCACCAGCAGAGTGGCCGGGGATAATTCACCCCTCCACTTT,TRBV15,NA,NA,15,TRBJ1-6
CASSSGLNSGNEQFF,TGCGCCAGCAGCTCGGGACTTAATAGCGGAAATGAGCAGTTCTTC,TRBV5-1,NA,NA,15,TRBJ2-1
CASPPPGTPFYEQYF,TGTGCCAGCCCACCACCAGGGACACCCTTCTACGAGCAGTACTTC,TRBV28,NA,NA,15,TRBJ2-7
CASSLSKAGAGDTQYF,TGTGCCAGCAGCCTATCTAAAGCGGGAGCCGGAGATACGCAGTATTTT,TRBV3-1/TRBV3-2,NA,TRBD2,16,TRBJ2-3
CSAASGYEQYF,TGCAGTGCAGCTAGCGGCTACGAGCAGTACTTC,TRBV20-1,NA,TRBD2,11,TRBJ2-7
CASSPGGANYGYTF,TGTGCCAGCAGCCCAGGGGGCGCGAACTATGGCTACACCTTC,TRBV27,NA,TRBD1,14,TRBJ1-2
CASSETGGSQPQHF,TGTGCCAGCAGCGAGACAGGGGGCTCACAGCCCCAGCATTTT,TRBV5-6,NA,TRBD1,14,TRBJ1-5
CAISDIKDRSNQPQHF,TGTGCCATCAGTGATATCAAGGACAGGAGCAATCAGCCCCAGCATTTT,TRBV10-3,NA,TRBD1,16,TRBJ1-5
CASSETGGEYNEQFF,TGTGCCAGCTCTGAAACAGGGGGCGAGTACAATGAGCAGTTCTTC,TRBV18,NA,TRBD1,15,TRBJ2-1
CASSINGRERGLGFDEQFF,TGTGCCAGTAGTATTAACGGAAGGGAAAGAGGACTAGGTTTTGATGAGCAGTTCTTC,TRBV19,NA,TRBD2,19,TRBJ2-1
CSVGLAVNSYEQYF,TGCAGCGTAGGACTAGCGGTGAACTCCTACGAGCAGTACTTC,TRBV29-1,NA,TRBD2,14,TRBJ2-7
CAWSPLPGVDYNSPLHF,TGTGCCTGGAGTCCTCTTCCAGGGGTCGACTATAATTCACCCCTCCACTTT,TRBV30,NA,NA,17,TRBJ1-6
CASSLGDINEKLFF,TGTGCCAGCAGCTTAGGGGACATTAATGAAAAACTGTTTTTT,TRBV7-9,once,NA,14,TRBJ1-4
CASSPEAGELFF,TGTGCCAGCAGCCCCGAGGCCGGGGAGCTGTTTTTT,TRBV11-2,NA,NA,12,TRBJ2-2
CASSHGVGTVNTEAFF,TGTGCCAGCAGCCACGGGGTTGGGACAGTGAACACTGAAGCTTTCTTT,TRBV3-1/TRBV3-2,NA,TRBD1,16,TRBJ1-1
CASSPVASNEQFF,TGTGCCAGCAGCCCAGTAGCCTCCAATGAGCAGTTCTTC,TRBV11-3,NA,NA,13,TRBJ2-1
CASSATGGPTGELFF,TGTGCCAGTAGTGCTACAGGGGGCCCCACCGGGGAGCTGTTTTTT,TRBV19,few,TRBD1,15,TRBJ2-2
CASRQGYGYTF,TGTGCCTCTCGACAGGGGTATGGCTACACCTTC,TRBV2,NA,TRBD1,11,TRBJ1-2
CASSLASGVYNEQFF,TGTGCCAGCAGTTTGGCTAGCGGGGTATACAATGAGCAGTTCTTC,TRBV28,NA,TRBD2,15,TRBJ2-1
CASSLGTQPTNEKLFF,TGTGCCAGCAGCCTAGGGACACAACCAACTAATGAAAAACTGTTTTTT,TRBV5-4,NA,NA,16,TRBJ1-4
CATSDPLGGGRNEQFF,TGTGCCACCAGTGACCCTTTGGGCGGCGGGAGGAATGAGCAGTTCTTC,TRBV24-1,NA,TRBD2,16,TRBJ2-1
CASSQILGDSSSGANVLTF,TGCGCCAGCAGCCAGATACTTGGGGACAGCTCCTCTGGGGCCAACGTCCTGACTTTC,TRBV4-1,NA,TRBD1,19,TRBJ2-6
CASGLHSGANVLTF,TGTGCCAGCGGACTCCACTCTGGGGCCAACGTCCTGACTTTC,TRBV9,NA,NA,14,TRBJ2-6
CAWSGQGVRGYTF,TGTGCCTGGAGTGGGCAGGGGGTTCGTGGCTACACCTTC,TRBV30,NA,TRBD1,13,TRBJ1-2
CAWSVGVGAFF,TGTGCCTGGAGTGTAGGAGTGGGAGCTTTCTTT,TRBV30,NA,NA,11,TRBJ1-1
CASSRDRDNSPLHF,TGTGCCAGCTCCCGGGACAGGGATAATTCACCCCTCCACTTT,TRBV18,NA,TRBD1,14,TRBJ1-6
CASSPLPDQGGYGYTF,TGTGCCAGCTCACCACTTCCGGACCAGGGTGGCTATGGCTACACCTTC,TRBV18,NA,NA,16,TRBJ1-2
CSASPRDSQETQYF,TGCAGTGCTAGTCCAAGGGACAGCCAAGAGACCCAGTACTTC,TRBV20-1,NA,TRBD1,14,TRBJ2-5
CASDRGGTGSYEQYF,TGTGCCAGCGACCGGGGGGGGACAGGGTCATACGAGCAGTACTTC,TRBV7-8,NA,NA,15,TRBJ2-7